The clone carrying this T cell receptor (beta chain) was recorded only once. Germline V gives CDR1 LNHDA, CDR2 SQIVND (reference sequence). CDR3 size: 13 residues. Trimming took 7 bases from V and 5 from J; bases not matched to a gene: 2. The record originates from a study of shared clonotypes between healthy human individuals. TCRdb's table, derived via immunoSEQ multiplex PCR, lists solely in-frame clones and lacks some. The sample carries 1,500,000 or so clones, just under 99% recorded once. Specimen: naive CD4+ T cells sorted from blood. The subset denotes: CD45RA+ positively selected. This sequence joins TRBV19 and TRBJ2-1, with 10 positions matching TRBD1. This receptor was taken from a man younger than 40 in good health. CDR3 nucleotide sequence: TGTGCCAGTATCGGGACAGGGGACAATGAGCAGTTCTTC. Its translation: CASIGTGDNEQFF.